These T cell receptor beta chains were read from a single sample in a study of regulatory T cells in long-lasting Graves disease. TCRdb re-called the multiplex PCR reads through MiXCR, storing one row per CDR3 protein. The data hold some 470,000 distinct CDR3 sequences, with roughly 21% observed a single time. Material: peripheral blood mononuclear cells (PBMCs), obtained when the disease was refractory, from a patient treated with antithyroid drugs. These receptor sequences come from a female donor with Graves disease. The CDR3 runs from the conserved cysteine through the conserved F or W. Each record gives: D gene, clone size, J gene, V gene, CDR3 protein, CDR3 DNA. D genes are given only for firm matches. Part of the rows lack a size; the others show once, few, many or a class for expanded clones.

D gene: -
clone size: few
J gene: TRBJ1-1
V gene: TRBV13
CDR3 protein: CASSLGRVPEAFF
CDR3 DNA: TGTGCCAGCAGCTTAGGACGAGTTCCTGAAGCTTTCTTT

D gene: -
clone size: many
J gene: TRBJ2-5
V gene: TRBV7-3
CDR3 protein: CASSLNGQLQETQYF
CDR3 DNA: TGTGCCAGCAGCTTAAACGGACAGCTTCAAGAGACCCAGTACTTC

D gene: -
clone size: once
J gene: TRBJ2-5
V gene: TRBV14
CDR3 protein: CASSQDARRETQYF
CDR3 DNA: TGTGCCAGCAGCCAAGACGCCAGGCGAGAGACCCAGTACTTC

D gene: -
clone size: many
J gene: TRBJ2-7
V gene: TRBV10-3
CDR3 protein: CAISESQGPLYEQYF
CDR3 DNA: TGTGCCATCAGTGAGTCACAGGGCCCACTTTACGAGCAGTACTTC

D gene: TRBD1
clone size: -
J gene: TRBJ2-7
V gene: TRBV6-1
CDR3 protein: CASRPQGSKGSLYEQYF
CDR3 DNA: TGTGCCAGCAGACCACAGGGGTCCAAGGGATCACTCTACGAGCAGTACTTC

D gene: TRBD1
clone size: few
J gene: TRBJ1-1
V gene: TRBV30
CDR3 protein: CAWSKQGASGIF
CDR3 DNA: TGTGCCTGGAGTAAGCAGGGGGCCTCCGGGATCTTT

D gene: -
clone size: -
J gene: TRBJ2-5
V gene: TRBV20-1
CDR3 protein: CSAKDSHQETQYF
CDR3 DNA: TGCAGTGCTAAGGACAGCCACCAAGAGACCCAGTACTTC

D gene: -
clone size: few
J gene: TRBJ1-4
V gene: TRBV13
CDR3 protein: CASSLSQGSEKLFF
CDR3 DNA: TGTGCCAGCAGCTTAAGCCAGGGGTCGGAAAAACTGTTTTTT

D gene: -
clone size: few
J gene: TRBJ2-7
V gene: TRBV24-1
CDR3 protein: CATSVGGGYEQYF
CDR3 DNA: TGTGCCACCAGTGTAGGGGGAGGCTACGAGCAGTACTTC

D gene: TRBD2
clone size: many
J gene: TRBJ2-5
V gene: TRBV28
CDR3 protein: CASTPFRRRGGQETQYF
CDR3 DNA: TGTGCCAGCACCCCCTTTCGACGGCGGGGGGGCCAAGAGACCCAGTACTTC

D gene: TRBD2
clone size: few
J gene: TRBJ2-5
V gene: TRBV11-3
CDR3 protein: CASSPGGLAGEETQYF
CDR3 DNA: TGTGCCAGCAGCCCCGGGGGGCTAGCGGGGGAAGAGACCCAGTACTTC